The T cell receptor beta chain described here comes from a study of response to subunit inactivated influenza vaccine. With 1 base removed from V and 7 bases from J, the gap between germline ends came to 16 bases. Germline V gene sequence: CDR1 SGHAT, CDR2 FQNNGV. This CDR3 has 15 amino acids. TCRdb re-derived calls from the RT-PCR reads in MiXCR, one entry per CDR3 protein. The top ten clones hold roughly 14% of a sample with about 520,000 distinct CDR3 sequences, approximately 7.3% of them seen once. The sample here was PBMCs from blood, taken less than 25 months after vaccination. V usage is TRBV11-2 and J usage is TRBJ2-5; no clear D gene. This sequence was found in a man aged 50 to 69 who received an inactivated influenza vaccine. The CDR3 is CASSLAPTTSRTQYF. The CDR3 nucleotides are TGTGCCAGCAGCTTAGCCCCTACAACCTCGAGGACCCAGTACTTC.